The subject of this entry is one T cell receptor (beta chain). Trimming stripped 5 bases from V and 6 bases from J, with 19 bases between. This CDR3 contains 16 residues. Germline CDR1 and CDR2: MNHNY and SVGAGI (reference sequence). This sample stems from a study of cytomegalovirus exposure and HLA in healthy donors. The table came from immunoSEQ multiplex PCR; TCRdb's copy has only in-frame clones and leaves some out. The data show roughly 280,000 clones, around 85% seen once. The V and J genes are TRBV6-6 and TRBJ1-4, with no clear D. The receptor was derived from a woman aged 18 to 35 in good health and CMV-seronegative. Specimen: PBMCs. The CDR3 loop is CASSPLGRLSDEKLFF. The CDR3 DNA reads TGTGCCAGCAGTCCTTTAGGCAGGTTATCAGATGAAAAACTGTTTTTT.